This is a list of T cell receptor beta chains from one sample in a study of early T cells in non-severe SARS-CoV-2 infection. In TCRdb, the 5' RACE reads were re-called with MiXCR into one record per CDR3 protein. The table lists 65,000 to 85,000 distinct CDR3 sequences, around 13% of them singletons. Sequencing was carried out using whole blood. All receptors come from an adult who was a healthcare worker with PCR-confirmed SARS-CoV-2 infection or an uninfected control (not recorded which). The CDR3 runs from the conserved cysteine through the conserved F or W. The order of the fields is clone size, J gene, V gene, D gene, CDR3 protein, CDR3 DNA. D genes are given only for firm matches. Part of the rows lack a size; the others show once, few, many or a class for expanded clones.

.	TRBJ2-3	TRBV24-1	.	CATSDPQRTDTQYF	TGTGCCACCAGTGATCCCCAACGGACAGATACGCAGTATTTT
few	TRBJ2-6	TRBV12-3/TRBV12-4	.	CASSVASGANVLTF	TGTGCCAGCAGCGTAGCCTCTGGGGCCAACGTCCTGACTTTC
few	TRBJ2-2	TRBV28	TRBD1	CASSFDGTANTGELFF	TGTGCCAGCAGTTTCGACGGGACAGCCAACACCGGGGAGCTGTTTTTT
many	TRBJ2-1	TRBV2	TRBD2	CASSASGENNEQFF	TGTGCCAGCAGTGCTAGCGGGGAAAACAATGAGCAGTTCTTC
few	TRBJ1-1	TRBV3-1	.	CASSPERENTEAFF	TGTGCCAGCAGCCCAGAGCGGGAGAACACTGAAGCTTTCTTT
.	TRBJ1-2	TRBV28	.	CASSWTANYGYTF	TGTGCCAGCAGTTGGACAGCTAACTATGGCTACACCTTC
.	TRBJ1-1	TRBV18	.	CASSAYKGNTEAFF	TGTGCCAGCTCAGCCTATAAGGGGAACACTGAAGCTTTCTTT
.	TRBJ2-2	TRBV28	.	CASTTWRGSAGELFF	TGTGCCAGCACTACTTGGAGGGGTTCGGCCGGGGAGCTGTTTTTT
many	TRBJ2-2	TRBV7-2	TRBD1	CASSIQGANTGELFF	TGTGCCAGCAGTATACAGGGGGCGAACACCGGGGAGCTGTTTTTT
many	TRBJ1-6	TRBV7-2	.	CASSLPAFDNSPLHF	TGTGCCAGCAGTCTCCCCGCATTCGATAATTCACCCCTCCACTTT